The subject of this entry is one T cell receptor beta chain. Under the authors' procedure: Researchers report that nucleated cell counts were estimated from reference gene primer amplification. Sequencing used immunoSEQ multiplex PCR; TCRdb keeps in-frame clones, though not all of them. V and J calls and clone size are copied from that table; D and trimming were computed from the DNA. Here the sample spans over 150,000 clones, approximately 90% being singletons. This sample was included in a study of blood T cell repertoires in COVID-19. In the study overall: The samples span acute and convalescent COVID-19 from the United States, Italy and Spain. Sources were T cells, B-cell-depleted T cells, or PBMCs; the material itself was cDNA or gDNA.

The CDR3 contains 12 residues. V gave up 5 bases and J gave up 8 bases; unmatched junction bases: 2. The V gene's germline CDR1 is LNHDA and CDR2 SQIVND (reference sequence). The sequenced sample consisted of peripheral blood. The sequence was obtained from a woman aged 55-69 years who had recovered from COVID-19. The chain joins TRBV19 to TRBJ1-4, with 7 bases matching TRBD1. CDR3 nucleotide sequence: TGTGCCAGTAGTTGGACAGGAGAAAAACTGTTTTTT. It yields the protein CASSWTGEKLFF. Together with reference TRBV19 and TRBJ1-4, the CDR3 gives the full variable domain: DGGITQSPKYLFRKEGQNVTLSCEQNLNHDAMYWYRQDPGQGLRLIYYSQIVNDFQKGDIAEGYSVSREKKESFPLTVTSAQKNPTAFYLCASSWTGEKLFFGSGTQLSVL.